The following is a T cell receptor (beta chain) sequence with its context. The sample belongs to a study of cytomegalovirus exposure and HLA in healthy donors. Study background: The 95 to 150 validation repertoires were produced on the same platform as the approximately 670 repertoires of the first cohort. This was reported in a later analysis.

CDR3 length: 15 amino acids. Trimming removed 6 bases at V and 0 bases at J, with 12 bases between. Germline V gene sequence: CDR1 SSHAT, CDR2 FNYEAQ (reference sequence). Profiled with immunoSEQ multiplex PCR; TCRdb holds only in-frame clones, not every one. The data show roughly 180,000 clones, roughly 86% seen once. The specimen sequenced was PBMCs. The chain employs TRBV7-7 and TRBJ2-1; D could derive from TRBD1 or TRBD2 (6 bases each). The sequence was collected from a young man in good health and CMV-seropositive. The CDR3 nucleotides read TGTGCCAGCAGTTCTGAGGGGGGCTCCTACAATGAGCAGTTCTTC. Translation: CASSSEGGSYNEQFF. Filled out from reference TRBV7-7 and TRBJ2-1, the complete variable domain reads GAGVSQSPRYKVTKRGQDVTLRCDPISSHATLYWYQQALGQGPEFLTYFNYEAQPDKSGLPSDRFSAERPEGSISTLTIQRTEQRDSAMYRCASSSEGGSYNEQFFGPGTRLTVL.